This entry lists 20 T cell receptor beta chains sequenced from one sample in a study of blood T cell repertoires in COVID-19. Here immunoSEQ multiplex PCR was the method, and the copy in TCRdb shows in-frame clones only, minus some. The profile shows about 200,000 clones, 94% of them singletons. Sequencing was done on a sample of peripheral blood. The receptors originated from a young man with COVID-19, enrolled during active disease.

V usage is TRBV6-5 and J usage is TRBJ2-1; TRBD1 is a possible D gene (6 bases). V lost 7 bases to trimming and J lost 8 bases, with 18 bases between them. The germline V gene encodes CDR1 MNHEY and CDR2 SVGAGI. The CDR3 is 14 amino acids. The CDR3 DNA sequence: TGTGCCAGCAACTCCCCGACAGGCCGGGATGAGCAGTTCTTC. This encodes CASNSPTGRDEQFF.

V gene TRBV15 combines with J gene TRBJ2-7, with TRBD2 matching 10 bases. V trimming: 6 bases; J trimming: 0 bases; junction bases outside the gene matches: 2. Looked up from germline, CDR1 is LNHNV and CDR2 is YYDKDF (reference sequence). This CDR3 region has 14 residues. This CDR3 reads CATRERGGSYEQYF. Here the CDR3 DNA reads TGTGCCACCAGAGAGCGGGGGGGCTCCTACGAGCAGTACTTC.

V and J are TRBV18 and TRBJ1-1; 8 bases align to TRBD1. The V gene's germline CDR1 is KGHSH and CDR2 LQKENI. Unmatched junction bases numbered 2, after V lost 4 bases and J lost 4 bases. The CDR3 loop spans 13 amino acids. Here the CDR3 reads CASSQTGGTEAFF. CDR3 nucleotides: TGTGCCAGCTCACAAACAGGGGGCACTGAAGCTTTCTTT.

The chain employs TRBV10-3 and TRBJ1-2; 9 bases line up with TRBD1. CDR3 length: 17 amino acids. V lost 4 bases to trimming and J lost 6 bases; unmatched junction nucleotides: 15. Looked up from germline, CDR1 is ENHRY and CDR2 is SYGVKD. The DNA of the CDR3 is TGTGCCATCAGTGCGGGAACTGGACAGGGGAGTCGGAATGGCTACACCTTC. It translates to CAISAGTGQGSRNGYTF.

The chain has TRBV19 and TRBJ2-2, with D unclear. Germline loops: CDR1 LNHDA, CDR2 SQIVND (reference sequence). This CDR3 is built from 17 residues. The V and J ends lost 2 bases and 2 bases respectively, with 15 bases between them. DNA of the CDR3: TGTGCCAGTAGTATAAGCTTTGTCAGGCAAAACACCGGGGAGCTGTTTTTT. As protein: CASSISFVRQNTGELFF.

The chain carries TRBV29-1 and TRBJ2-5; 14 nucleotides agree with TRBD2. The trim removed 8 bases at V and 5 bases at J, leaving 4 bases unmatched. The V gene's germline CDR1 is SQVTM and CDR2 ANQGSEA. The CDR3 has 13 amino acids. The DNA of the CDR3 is TGCAGCTCAGGGACTAGCGGGGGCGAGACCCAGTACTTC. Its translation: CSSGTSGGETQYF.

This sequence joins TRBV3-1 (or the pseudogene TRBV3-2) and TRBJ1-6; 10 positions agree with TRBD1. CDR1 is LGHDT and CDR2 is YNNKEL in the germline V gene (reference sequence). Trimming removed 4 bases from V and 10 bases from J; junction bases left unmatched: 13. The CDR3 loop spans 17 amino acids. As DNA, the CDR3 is TGTGCCAGCAGCCCAGAGACAGGGGGCGTCCGAAAATCACCCCTCCACTTT. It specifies CASSPETGGVRKSPLHF.

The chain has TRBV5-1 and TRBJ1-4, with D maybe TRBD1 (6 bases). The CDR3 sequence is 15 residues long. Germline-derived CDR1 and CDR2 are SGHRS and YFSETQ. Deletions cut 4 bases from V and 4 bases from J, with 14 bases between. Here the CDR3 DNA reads TGCGCCAGCAGCGAAAGGACGGGACATAATGAAAAACTGTTTTTT. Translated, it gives CASSERTGHNEKLFF.

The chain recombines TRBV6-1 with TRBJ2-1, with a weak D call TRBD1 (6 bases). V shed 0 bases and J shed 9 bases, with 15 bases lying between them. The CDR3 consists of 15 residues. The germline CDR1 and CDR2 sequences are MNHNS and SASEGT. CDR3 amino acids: CASSEAKTGKSEQFF. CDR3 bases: TGTGCCAGCAGTGAAGCGAAGACAGGTAAGAGTGAGCAGTTCTTC.

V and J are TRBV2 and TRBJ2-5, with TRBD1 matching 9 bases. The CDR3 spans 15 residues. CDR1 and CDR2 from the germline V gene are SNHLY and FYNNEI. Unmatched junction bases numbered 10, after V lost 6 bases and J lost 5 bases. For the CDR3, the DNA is TGTGCCAGCAGCCGACAGGGGGTGGGAAGCGAGACCCAGTACTTC. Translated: CASSRQGVGSETQYF.

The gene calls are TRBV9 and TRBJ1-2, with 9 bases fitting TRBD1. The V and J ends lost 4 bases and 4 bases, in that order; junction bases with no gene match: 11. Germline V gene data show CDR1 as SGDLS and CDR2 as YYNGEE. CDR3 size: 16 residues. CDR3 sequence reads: CASSPSSGQGFYGYTF. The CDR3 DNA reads TGTGCCAGCAGCCCCTCCTCGGGACAGGGTTTCTATGGCTACACCTTC. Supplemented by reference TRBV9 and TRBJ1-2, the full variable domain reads DSGVTQTPKHLITATGQRVTLRCSPRSGDLSVYWYQQSLDQGLQFLIQYYNGEERAKGNILERFSAQQFPDLHSELNLSSLELGDSALYFCASSPSSGQGFYGYTFGSGTRLTVV.

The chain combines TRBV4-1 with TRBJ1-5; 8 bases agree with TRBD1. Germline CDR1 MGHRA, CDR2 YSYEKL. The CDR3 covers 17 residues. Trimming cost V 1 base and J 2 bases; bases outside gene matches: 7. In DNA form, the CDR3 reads TGCGCCAGCAGCCAAGGAGGAGGACAGGGTGGCAATCAGCCCCAGCATTTT. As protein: CASSQGGGQGGNQPQHF.

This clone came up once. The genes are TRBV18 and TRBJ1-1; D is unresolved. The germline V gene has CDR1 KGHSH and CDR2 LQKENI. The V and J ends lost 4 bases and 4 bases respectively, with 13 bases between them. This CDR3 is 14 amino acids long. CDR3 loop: CASSQYGSSTEAFF. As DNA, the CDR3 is TGTGCCAGCTCACAATACGGTTCGTCCACTGAAGCTTTCTTT.

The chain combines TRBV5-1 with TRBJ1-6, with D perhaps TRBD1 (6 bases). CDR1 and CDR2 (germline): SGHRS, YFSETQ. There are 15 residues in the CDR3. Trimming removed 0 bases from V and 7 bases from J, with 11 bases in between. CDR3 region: CASSLDRAINSPLHF. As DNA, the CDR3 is TGCGCCAGCAGCTTGGACAGGGCGATAAATTCACCCCTCCACTTT.

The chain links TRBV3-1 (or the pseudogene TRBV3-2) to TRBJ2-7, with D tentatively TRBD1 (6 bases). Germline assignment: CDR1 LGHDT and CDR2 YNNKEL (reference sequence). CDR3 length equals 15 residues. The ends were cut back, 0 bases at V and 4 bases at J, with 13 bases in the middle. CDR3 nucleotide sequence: TGTGCCAGCAGCCAAGATTGGACAGTTGGGTACGAGCAGTACTTC. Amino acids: CASSQDWTVGYEQYF.

The CDR3 DNA is TGTGCCAGCAGCCAACTGAGAAATGAGCAGTTCTTC. It translates to CASSQLRNEQFF. V gene TRBV3-1 (or the pseudogene TRBV3-2) combines with J gene TRBJ2-1; D is undetermined. There are 12 residues in the CDR3. Trimming stripped 2 bases from V and 7 bases from J, with 6 bases between. CDR1 LGHDT and CDR2 YNNKEL come from the germline V gene (reference sequence).

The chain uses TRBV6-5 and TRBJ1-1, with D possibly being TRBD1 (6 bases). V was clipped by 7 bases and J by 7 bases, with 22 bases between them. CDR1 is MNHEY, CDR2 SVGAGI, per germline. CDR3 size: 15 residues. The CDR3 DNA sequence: TGTGCCAGCACCCTTACTGAAGGGGGGGGTTATGAAGCTTTCTTT. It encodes CASTLTEGGGYEAFF.

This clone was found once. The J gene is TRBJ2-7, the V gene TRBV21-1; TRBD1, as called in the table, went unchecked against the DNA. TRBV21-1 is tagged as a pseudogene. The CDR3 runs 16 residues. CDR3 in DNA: TGTGCCAGCAGCACCGAATCGACAGGGGAAACCTACGAGCAGTACTTC. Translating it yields CASSTESTGETYEQYF.

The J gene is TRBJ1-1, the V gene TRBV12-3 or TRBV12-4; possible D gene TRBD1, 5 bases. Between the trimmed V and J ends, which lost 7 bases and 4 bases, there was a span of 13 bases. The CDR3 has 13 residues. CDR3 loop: CASTPTGGTEAFF. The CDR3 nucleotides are TGTGCCAGCACTCCAACCGGGGGCACTGAAGCTTTCTTT.

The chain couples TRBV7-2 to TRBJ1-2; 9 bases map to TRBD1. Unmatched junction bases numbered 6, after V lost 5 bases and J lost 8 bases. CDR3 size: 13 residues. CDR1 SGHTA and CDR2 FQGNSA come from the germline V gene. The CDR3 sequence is CASSLQGARGYTF. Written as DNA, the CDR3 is TGTGCCAGCAGCCTACAGGGGGCACGGGGCTACACCTTC.